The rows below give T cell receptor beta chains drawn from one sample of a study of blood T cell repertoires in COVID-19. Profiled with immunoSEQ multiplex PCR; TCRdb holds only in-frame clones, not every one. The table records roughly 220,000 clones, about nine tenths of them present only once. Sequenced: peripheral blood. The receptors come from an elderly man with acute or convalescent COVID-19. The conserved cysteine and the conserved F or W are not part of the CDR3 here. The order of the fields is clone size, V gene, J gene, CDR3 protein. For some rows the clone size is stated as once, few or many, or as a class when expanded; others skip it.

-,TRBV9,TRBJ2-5,ASSFRQNPVETQY
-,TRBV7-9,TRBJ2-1,ASSSGGRTSGYNEQF
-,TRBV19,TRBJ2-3,ASSQGTSGITDTQY
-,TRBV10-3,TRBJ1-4,AISESSRDNEKLF
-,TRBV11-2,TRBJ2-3,ASSPVTGGTDTQY
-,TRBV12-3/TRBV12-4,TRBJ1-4,ASSQFNGEKLF
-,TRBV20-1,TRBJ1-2,SALSYGYT
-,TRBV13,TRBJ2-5,ASSSSWGAGVVETQY
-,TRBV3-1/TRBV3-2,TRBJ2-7,ASSAYAYEQY
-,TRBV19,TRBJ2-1,ASNAAGGGYNEQF
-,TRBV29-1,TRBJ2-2,SVSKALRTGELF
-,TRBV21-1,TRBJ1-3,ARTESGNTIY
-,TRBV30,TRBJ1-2,AWSVLQPGDYGYT
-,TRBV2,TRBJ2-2,ASSDEGAPSTGKLF
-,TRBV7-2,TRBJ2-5,ASSFSGRTLQETQY
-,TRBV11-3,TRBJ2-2,ASSFFAAGELF
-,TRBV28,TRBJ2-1,ASSLRNEQF
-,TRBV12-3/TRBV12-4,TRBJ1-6,ASRPTGDSPLH
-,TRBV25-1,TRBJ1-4,ASSERDRGKLF
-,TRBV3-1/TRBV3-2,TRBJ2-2,ASSQVSTGELF
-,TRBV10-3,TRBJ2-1,AIADYSGRGYNEQF
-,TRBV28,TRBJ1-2,ASSSGVGYT
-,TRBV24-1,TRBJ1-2,ATSDGDRAYGYT
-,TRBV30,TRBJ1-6,AWTRGARGYSPLH
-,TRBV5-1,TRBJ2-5,ASSLVAETQY
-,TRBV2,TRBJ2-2,ASSVGTGGTGELF
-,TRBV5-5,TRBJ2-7,ASSLALAGTYEQY
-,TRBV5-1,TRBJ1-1,ASSGTGGNTEAF
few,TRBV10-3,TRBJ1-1,AIRGQGAPEAF
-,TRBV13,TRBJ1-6,ASSTQGQRLH
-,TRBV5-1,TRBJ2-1,ASRAGTGVYNEQF
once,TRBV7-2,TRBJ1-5,ASSQTGYSNQPQH
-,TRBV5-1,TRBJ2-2,ASSGTGTGELF
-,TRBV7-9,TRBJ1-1,ASSFRGPNTEAF
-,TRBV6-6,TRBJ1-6,ASSETQSPLH
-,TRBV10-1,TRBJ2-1,ASSESRLIAKYNEQF
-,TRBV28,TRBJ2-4,ASSFRTAILAKNIQY
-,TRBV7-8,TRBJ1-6,ASSSRQHYNSPLH
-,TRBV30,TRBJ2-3,AWNRFPRTDTQY
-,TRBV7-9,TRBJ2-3,ASGGGRGSADTQY
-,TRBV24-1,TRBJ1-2,ATSDRTGRDYGYT
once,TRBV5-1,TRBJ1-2,ASSLQGARGYT
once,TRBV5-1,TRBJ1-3,ASSSSGVSGNTIY
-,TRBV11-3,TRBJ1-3,ASSSGTLGNTIY
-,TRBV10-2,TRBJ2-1,ASSLTSGRYNEQF
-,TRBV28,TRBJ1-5,ASSFSGVYSNQPQH
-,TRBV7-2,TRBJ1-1,ASKRQGVLNTEAF
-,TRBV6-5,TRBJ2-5,ASSYLTGGRETQY
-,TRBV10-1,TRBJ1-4,ASPKLVSEKLF
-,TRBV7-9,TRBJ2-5,ASSLEGLAQETQY
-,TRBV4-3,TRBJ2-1,ASSQRGQGANEQF